Listed here are 14 T cell receptor beta chains from one sample, sequenced in a study of post-analysis software for immune sequencing data. Overall study results and limits: Compared with controls, patients had more of five TRBV segments, including TRBV5-6, TRBV5-1 and TRBV20-1.

Unique molecular identifiers had been added to the TCR beta cDNA libraries. A single record per CDR3 protein comes from TCRdb applying MiXCR to the PCR reads. The sample includes approximately 260,000 distinct CDR3 sequences, 35% to 40% of them seen just once. These receptors have no known antigen. Sequences were obtained from blood. The receptor source for this set is a girl aged 5 to 17 with multiple sclerosis.

As DNA, the CDR3 is TGCAGTGCCTCAAAAAAGGGAAGGGGCTACGAGCAGTACTTC. Translating gives CSASKKGRGYEQYF. The V gene is TRBV20-1, the J gene TRBJ2-5; a possible D gene is TRBD1 (5 bases). The J call may be wrong; the DNA end is better matched by TRBJ2-7. This CDR3 has 14 amino acids. The germline gives CDR1 DFQATT, CDR2 SNEGSKA (reference sequence).

This clonotype showed up many times. The genes are TRBV28 and TRBJ2-7; 11 bases map to TRBD2. CDR1 and CDR2 (germline): MDHEN, SYDVKM. Unmatched junction bases numbered 0, after V lost 2 bases and J lost 0 bases. This CDR3 is 15 amino acids long. In nucleotides, the CDR3 is TGTGCCAGCAGTTTAGGGACTAGCGGCTCCTACGAGCAGTACTTC. Protein sequence: CASSLGTSGSYEQYF. Looking up the rest from reference TRBV28 and TRBJ2-7 gives the full variable domain: DVKVTQSSRYLVKRTGEKVFLECVQDMDHENMFWYRQDPGLGLRLIYFSYDVKMKEKGDIPEGYSVSREKKERFSLILESASTNQTSMYLCASSLGTSGSYEQYFGPGTRLTVT.

As regards this clonotype: An end of the junction differs from the germline gene, which may be a read error. The J gene is TRBJ2-3, the V gene TRBV12-3 or TRBV12-4, with TRBD2 matching over 14 bases. CDR3 length: 19 amino acids. The CDR3 nucleotides are TGTGCCAGCAGCCTAAGCACACCGGGACTAGCGGGAGTCGCAGATACGCGGTATTTT. It yields the protein CASSLSTPGLAGVADTRYF.

This clonotype was counted at least ten times. The CDR3 nucleotides read TGCGCCAGCAGCTCGGCGCCAAGGCAGGGAGAGACCCAGTACTTC. Translating it yields CASSSAPRQGETQYF. The rearrangement uses TRBV5-1 and TRBJ2-5, with D maybe TRBD1 (5 bases). Between the trimmed V and J ends, which lost 3 bases and 4 bases, there was a span of 16 bases. The CDR3 is 15 residues long. Germline V lookup: CDR1 SGHRS, CDR2 YFSETQ.

The V and J genes are TRBV6-6 and TRBJ1-5, with D possibly being TRBD1 (6 bases). CDR3 length equals 14 residues. Germline V gives CDR1 MNHNY, CDR2 SVGAGI (reference sequence). Trimming took 2 bases from V and 7 from J, leaving 12 bases between them. The DNA of the CDR3 is TGTGCCAGCAGTTACCTGGACAGAAGCCAGCCCCAGCATTTT. Its protein product is CASSYLDRSQPQHF.

This clonotype was detected a few times. The chain combines TRBV28 with TRBJ1-2; 9 bases match TRBD1. V lost 2 bases to trimming and J lost 5 bases; unmatched junction nucleotides: 12. Per germline, CDR1 MDHEN and CDR2 SYDVKM. CDR3 length equals 17 residues. The CDR3 protein is CASSLGQGDRGEYGYTF. In DNA form, the CDR3 reads TGTGCCAGCAGTTTAGGACAGGGCGACAGGGGGGAATATGGCTACACCTTC.

The V and J genes are TRBV10-3 and TRBJ2-3; D may be TRBD1 (6 bases). From germline, CDR1 is ENHRY and CDR2 SYGVKD. Trimming pared 4 bases from V and 5 bases from J, leaving 19 bases between. The CDR3 consists of 16 residues. This CDR3 reads CAISGQEDPSRDTQYF. The CDR3 nucleotides are TGTGCCATCAGTGGACAGGAAGACCCCTCTCGAGATACGCAGTATTTT.

This clonotype was seen a single time. The gene calls are TRBV3-1 and TRBJ2-1; 9 nucleotides align to TRBD2. CDR3 length: 17 residues. V was clipped by 0 bases and J by 5 bases; unmatched bases: 8. Germline loops: CDR1 LGHDT, CDR2 YNNKEL (reference sequence). The CDR3 loop is CASSQDNGRGGDNEQFF. DNA of the CDR3: TGTGCCAGCAGCCAAGATAATGGGCGGGGGGGGGACAATGAGCAGTTCTTC.

The V gene is TRBV10-2, the J gene TRBJ2-7; a weak D match, TRBD1 (6 bases). CDR1 WSHSY and CDR2 SAAADI come from the germline V gene. The CDR3 runs 14 residues. Trimming took 6 bases from V and 1 from J, leaving 13 bases between them. CDR3 DNA: TGCGCCAGCAGCCCCGACAGGAGTTCCTACGAGCAGTACTTC. Residues: CASSPDRSSYEQYF.

The chain recombines TRBV4-2 with TRBJ2-7; D gene uncertain. The CDR3 extends over 14 amino acids. Germline V gives CDR1 LGHNA, CDR2 YNFKEQ. V dropped 3 bases and J dropped 0 bases, with 9 bases sitting between them. The CDR3 sequence is CASSQDTSSYEQYF. The CDR3 region has the DNA TGTGCCAGCAGCCAGGATACGAGCTCCTACGAGCAGTACTTC.

This clonotype has a handful of counts. This sequence joins TRBV5-1 and TRBJ2-1, with 8 bases identical to TRBD2. The J segment lost 8 bases and the V segment lost 1 base, leaving 5 bases of the junction unmatched. The CDR3 is made up of 14 amino acids. Germline-derived CDR1 and CDR2 are SGHRS and YFSETQ. This chain's CDR3 is CASSLYGGADEQFF. For the CDR3, the DNA is TGCGCCAGCAGCTTGTACGGGGGGGCCGATGAGCAGTTCTTC.

This clonotype turned up a few times. The chain has TRBV19 and TRBJ1-1; TRBD1 agrees at 11 bases. Germline V gene sequence: CDR1 LNHDA, CDR2 SQIVND (reference sequence). This CDR3 spans 15 amino acids. V shed 6 bases and J 2 bases; nucleotides not matched to a gene: 5. This CDR3 reads CASRTGTGGNTEAFF. The CDR3 region has the DNA TGTGCCAGTAGAACCGGGACAGGGGGAAACACTGAAGCTTTCTTT.

At least ten counts were recorded for this clonotype. The rearrangement links TRBV20-1 to TRBJ1-4; TRBD1 matches 7 bases. Trimming removed 0 bases from V and 7 bases from J; junction bases left unmatched: 8. Germline V gene sequence: CDR1 DFQATT, CDR2 SNEGSKA (reference sequence). CDR3 length: 15 residues. The CDR3 DNA reads as TGCAGTGCTAGAGATCCCCGACAGGGTCCTGAAAAACTGTTTTTT. This codes for CSARDPRQGPEKLFF.

In the case of this clonotype: At one end, the junction sequence differs from germline, possibly due to a read error. The J gene is TRBJ2-1, the V gene TRBV5-5; D is unclear. The length of the CDR3 is 11 residues. Looked up from germline, CDR1 is SGHKS and CDR2 is YYEKEE (reference sequence). In DNA, the CDR3 is TGTGCCGGCAGCCGCCGCGATGAGCAGTTCTTC. It translates to CAGSRRDEQFF.